The 20 T cell receptor beta chains below were found in one sample sequenced in a study of T cell changes during pregnancy in multiple sclerosis (dated by TCRdb to between 2017 and 2020). Receptors were amplified or captured by the immunoSEQ multiplex PCR assay. In its TCRdb copy, this immuneACCESS table keeps in-frame sequences only and misses some clones. Where compared with another copy, unresolved V genes explain less than half of these, and the others have no known cause. In all, the sample holds around 110,000 clones, and approximately 90% of those were seen once. The top ten hold approximately 1.4% of the sample. Sequencing was performed on peripheral blood, taken in the third trimester of pregnancy. The receptors come from a female donor with multiple sclerosis, enrolled in a pregnancy study.

V gene TRBV7-8 combines with J gene TRBJ2-1, with D maybe TRBD2 (5 bases). Trimming left V 3 bases short and J 2 bases short, with 8 bases between. The germline V gene has CDR1 SGHVS and CDR2 FQNEAQ. The CDR3 is 14 residues long. CDR3 region: CASSFEGPYNEQFF. The CDR3 nucleotides are TGTGCCAGCAGCTTTGAGGGCCCCTACAATGAGCAGTTCTTC.

The chain recombines TRBV7-9 with TRBJ1-2; TRBD1 matches 8 bases. The germline V gene has CDR1 SEHNR and CDR2 FQNEAQ (reference sequence). The V gene end was trimmed by 4 bases and the J gene end by 4 bases; junction bases not matched to a gene: 5. The CDR3 is 14 amino acids. The CDR3 nucleotides are TGTGCCAGCAGCTCGACAGGGGCCCCCTATGGCTACACCTTC. Translated, it gives CASSSTGAPYGYTF.

The rearrangement links TRBV27 to TRBJ1-1, with 7 bases that match TRBD1. This CDR3 has 19 amino acids. V shed 2 bases and J 1 base; nucleotides not matched to a gene: 16. Germline V gene sequence: CDR1 MNHEY, CDR2 SMNVEV (reference sequence). CDR3 amino acids: CASSLTPAFIQGTNTEAFF. The CDR3, as DNA: TGTGCCAGCAGTTTAACCCCAGCGTTTATACAGGGGACGAACACTGAAGCTTTCTTT.

The chain uses TRBV4-1 and TRBJ1-2; D remains ambiguous. Germline CDR1 and CDR2: MGHRA and YSYEKL. The CDR3 contains 13 residues. The V and J ends lost 4 bases and 5 bases respectively, with 11 bases between them. The CDR3 protein is CASSPTEQYGYTF. CDR3 in DNA: TGCGCCAGCAGCCCGACGGAGCAATATGGCTACACCTTC.

The V gene is TRBV7-3, the J gene TRBJ2-1; 7 nucleotides align to TRBD2. V lost 3 bases, J lost 0 bases, and 2 bases stayed unmatched. Germline V lookup: CDR1 SGHTA, CDR2 FQGTGA. This CDR3 has 15 residues. DNA for the CDR3: TGTGCCAGCAGCTTTGGGAGGGCCTCCTACAATGAGCAGTTCTTC. Protein product: CASSFGRASYNEQFF.

V usage is TRBV27 and J usage is TRBJ1-1, with D possibly matching TRBD1 (6 bases). Germline CDR1 is MNHEY and CDR2 is SMNVEV (reference sequence). V was trimmed by 8 bases and J by 1 base, leaving 11 bases between them. The CDR3 consists of 13 residues. The DNA of the CDR3 is TGTGCCAGCTCCGGACAGCCGAACACTGAAGCTTTCTTT. It is translated as CASSGQPNTEAFF.

The rearrangement links TRBV5-4 to TRBJ1-2, with D unclear. The germline V gene has CDR1 SGHNT and CDR2 YYREEE (reference sequence). The CDR3 consists of 16 residues. V lost 3 bases to trimming and J lost 2 bases, with 17 bases between them. CDR3 protein: CASSSVSRHANYGYTF. In nucleotides, the CDR3 is TGTGCCAGCAGCTCCGTTAGTCGTCACGCCAACTATGGCTACACCTTC.

The V gene is TRBV19, the J gene TRBJ1-1; D is perhaps TRBD1 (6 bases). Germline V gene lookup returns CDR1 LNHDA and CDR2 SQIVND (reference sequence). Trimming left V 6 bases short and J 5 bases short, with 16 bases between. The CDR3 covers 14 residues. CDR3 DNA: TGTGCCAGTAGCGAGGGGGGGGCAGTGACTGAAGCTTTCTTT. Residues: CASSEGGAVTEAFF.

The V and J genes are TRBV19 and TRBJ2-2; D unclear. V was shortened by 5 bases and J by 0 bases, with 4 bases between the two germline ends. CDR1 is LNHDA, CDR2 SQIVND, per germline (reference sequence). This CDR3 is 13 amino acids long. The DNA for the CDR3 is TGTGCCAGTAGTTTCGCGAACACCGGGGAGCTGTTTTTT. Translating it yields CASSFANTGELFF.

The chain carries TRBV28 and TRBJ1-5; weak D call: TRBD1 (6 bases). V was pared by 3 bases and J by 5 bases, with 14 bases between. The CDR3 is 15 amino acids. Per germline, CDR1 MDHEN and CDR2 SYDVKM. The CDR3, as DNA: TGTGCCAGCAGTTTGGGGGGGGCCAAATATCAGCCCCAGCATTTT. Its protein is CASSLGGAKYQPQHF.

CDR3 region: CASSLRGGLNTGELFF. The CDR3 nucleotides are TGTGCCAGCTCACTAAGAGGGGGTTTGAACACCGGGGAGCTGTTTTTT. The J gene is TRBJ2-2, the V gene TRBV18, with D tentatively TRBD1 (6 bases). CDR3 length equals 16 residues. Germline V gives CDR1 KGHSH, CDR2 LQKENI. Trimming removed 4 bases from V and 1 base from J, with 13 bases in between. The full variable domain, its missing parts supplied by reference TRBV18 and TRBJ2-2, is NAGVMQNPRHLVRRRGQEARLRCSPMKGHSHVYWYRQLPEEGLKFMVYLQKENIIDESGMPKERFSAEFPKEGPSILRIQQVVRGDSAAYFCASSLRGGLNTGELFFGEGSRLTVL.

The chain employs TRBV5-1 and TRBJ1-2; 7 nucleotides agree with TRBD1. Per germline, CDR1 SGHRS and CDR2 YFSETQ. The CDR3 is 16 amino acids. The junction had 9 bases not matched to a gene; V was cut back by 0 bases and J by 4 bases. The CDR3 here is CASSLVGTATIYGYTF. DNA of the CDR3: TGCGCCAGCAGCTTGGTGGGGACAGCGACCATCTATGGCTACACCTTC.

The J gene is TRBJ1-4, the V gene TRBV5-6, with 7 bases lining up with TRBD1. This CDR3 spans 14 amino acids. Germline CDR1 is SGHDT and CDR2 is YYEEEE. Trimming cost V 0 bases and J 8 bases; bases outside gene matches: 4. CDR3 bases: TGTGCCAGCAGCTTGGGGACAGGTCGGGAAAAACTGTTTTTT. Translation gives CASSLGTGREKLFF.

The chain carries TRBV28 and TRBJ2-2, with 8 bases lining up with TRBD1. The CDR3 runs 16 residues. CDR1 and CDR2 from the germline V gene are MDHEN and SYDVKM. V shed 5 bases and J 6 bases; nucleotides not matched to a gene: 11. The CDR3 DNA is TGTGCCAGCAGTCCCCAGGGGACAGGTTGGTCCGGGGAGCTGTTTTTT. Residues: CASSPQGTGWSGELFF. The whole variable domain, remainder taken from reference TRBV28 and TRBJ2-2, is DVKVTQSSRYLVKRTGEKVFLECVQDMDHENMFWYRQDPGLGLRLIYFSYDVKMKEKGDIPEGYSVSREKKERFSLILESASTNQTSMYLCASSPQGTGWSGELFFGEGSRLTVL.

V is TRBV7-2 and J is TRBJ2-7, with TRBD1 matching over 9 bases. Unmatched junction bases numbered 3, after V lost 2 bases and J lost 1 base. Germline V gene data show CDR1 as SGHTA and CDR2 as FQGNSA. The CDR3 length is 15 residues. The CDR3 reads CASSLLGTGSYEQYF. As DNA, the CDR3 is TGTGCCAGCAGCTTACTGGGGACAGGGTCCTACGAGCAGTACTTC.

As to this clone: An end of the junction does not agree with germline; a read error may underlie this. The V and J genes are TRBV10-3 and TRBJ1-2; D not resolved. CDR1 is ENHRY, CDR2 SYGVKD, per germline. The CDR3 is made up of 13 amino acids. The CDR3 region is CATSGGPNYGYTF. As DNA, the CDR3 is TGTGCCACCAGTGGCGGTCCCAACTATGGCTACACCTTC.

The chain uses TRBV5-1 and TRBJ2-5; D might be TRBD2 (6 bases). Germline V gives CDR1 SGHRS, CDR2 YFSETQ. The CDR3 length is 14 residues. Trimming left V 4 bases short and J 5 bases short, with 15 bases between. In DNA, the CDR3 is TGCGCCAGCAGCCACGGACTACCTTCGGAGACCCAGTACTTC. Its translation is CASSHGLPSETQYF.

This sequence joins TRBV5-1 and TRBJ2-1; 8 bases are a match to TRBD2. CDR1 and CDR2 (germline): SGHRS, YFSETQ. This CDR3 region has 17 residues. With V trimmed by 0 bases and J by 4 bases, 9 bases remained unmatched. Written as DNA, the CDR3 is TGCGCCAGCAGCTTGGTTCCAGCGGGAGCGGGATACAATGAGCAGTTCTTC. Its protein product is CASSLVPAGAGYNEQFF.

V usage is TRBV30 and J usage is TRBJ2-7; D is unresolved. The V end lost 2 bases, the J end lost 3 bases, and 8 bases lay between the germline ends. This CDR3 is built from 12 residues. The germline V gene has CDR1 GTSNPN and CDR2 SVGIG (reference sequence). The CDR3 sequence is CAWSPGGYEQYF. The CDR3 DNA is TGTGCCTGGAGTCCTGGCGGCTACGAGCAGTACTTC.

This clone was detected a few times. The chain's CDR3 is CAWSSGFNEKLFF. The CDR3 DNA is TGTGCCTGGAGTTCAGGGTTCAATGAAAAACTGTTTTTT. The V gene is TRBV30, the J gene TRBJ1-4; tentatively, D is TRBD1 (5 bases). CDR1 GTSNPN and CDR2 SVGIG come from the germline V gene (reference sequence). CDR3 size: 13 residues. Trimming pared 2 bases from V and 5 bases from J, leaving 9 bases between.